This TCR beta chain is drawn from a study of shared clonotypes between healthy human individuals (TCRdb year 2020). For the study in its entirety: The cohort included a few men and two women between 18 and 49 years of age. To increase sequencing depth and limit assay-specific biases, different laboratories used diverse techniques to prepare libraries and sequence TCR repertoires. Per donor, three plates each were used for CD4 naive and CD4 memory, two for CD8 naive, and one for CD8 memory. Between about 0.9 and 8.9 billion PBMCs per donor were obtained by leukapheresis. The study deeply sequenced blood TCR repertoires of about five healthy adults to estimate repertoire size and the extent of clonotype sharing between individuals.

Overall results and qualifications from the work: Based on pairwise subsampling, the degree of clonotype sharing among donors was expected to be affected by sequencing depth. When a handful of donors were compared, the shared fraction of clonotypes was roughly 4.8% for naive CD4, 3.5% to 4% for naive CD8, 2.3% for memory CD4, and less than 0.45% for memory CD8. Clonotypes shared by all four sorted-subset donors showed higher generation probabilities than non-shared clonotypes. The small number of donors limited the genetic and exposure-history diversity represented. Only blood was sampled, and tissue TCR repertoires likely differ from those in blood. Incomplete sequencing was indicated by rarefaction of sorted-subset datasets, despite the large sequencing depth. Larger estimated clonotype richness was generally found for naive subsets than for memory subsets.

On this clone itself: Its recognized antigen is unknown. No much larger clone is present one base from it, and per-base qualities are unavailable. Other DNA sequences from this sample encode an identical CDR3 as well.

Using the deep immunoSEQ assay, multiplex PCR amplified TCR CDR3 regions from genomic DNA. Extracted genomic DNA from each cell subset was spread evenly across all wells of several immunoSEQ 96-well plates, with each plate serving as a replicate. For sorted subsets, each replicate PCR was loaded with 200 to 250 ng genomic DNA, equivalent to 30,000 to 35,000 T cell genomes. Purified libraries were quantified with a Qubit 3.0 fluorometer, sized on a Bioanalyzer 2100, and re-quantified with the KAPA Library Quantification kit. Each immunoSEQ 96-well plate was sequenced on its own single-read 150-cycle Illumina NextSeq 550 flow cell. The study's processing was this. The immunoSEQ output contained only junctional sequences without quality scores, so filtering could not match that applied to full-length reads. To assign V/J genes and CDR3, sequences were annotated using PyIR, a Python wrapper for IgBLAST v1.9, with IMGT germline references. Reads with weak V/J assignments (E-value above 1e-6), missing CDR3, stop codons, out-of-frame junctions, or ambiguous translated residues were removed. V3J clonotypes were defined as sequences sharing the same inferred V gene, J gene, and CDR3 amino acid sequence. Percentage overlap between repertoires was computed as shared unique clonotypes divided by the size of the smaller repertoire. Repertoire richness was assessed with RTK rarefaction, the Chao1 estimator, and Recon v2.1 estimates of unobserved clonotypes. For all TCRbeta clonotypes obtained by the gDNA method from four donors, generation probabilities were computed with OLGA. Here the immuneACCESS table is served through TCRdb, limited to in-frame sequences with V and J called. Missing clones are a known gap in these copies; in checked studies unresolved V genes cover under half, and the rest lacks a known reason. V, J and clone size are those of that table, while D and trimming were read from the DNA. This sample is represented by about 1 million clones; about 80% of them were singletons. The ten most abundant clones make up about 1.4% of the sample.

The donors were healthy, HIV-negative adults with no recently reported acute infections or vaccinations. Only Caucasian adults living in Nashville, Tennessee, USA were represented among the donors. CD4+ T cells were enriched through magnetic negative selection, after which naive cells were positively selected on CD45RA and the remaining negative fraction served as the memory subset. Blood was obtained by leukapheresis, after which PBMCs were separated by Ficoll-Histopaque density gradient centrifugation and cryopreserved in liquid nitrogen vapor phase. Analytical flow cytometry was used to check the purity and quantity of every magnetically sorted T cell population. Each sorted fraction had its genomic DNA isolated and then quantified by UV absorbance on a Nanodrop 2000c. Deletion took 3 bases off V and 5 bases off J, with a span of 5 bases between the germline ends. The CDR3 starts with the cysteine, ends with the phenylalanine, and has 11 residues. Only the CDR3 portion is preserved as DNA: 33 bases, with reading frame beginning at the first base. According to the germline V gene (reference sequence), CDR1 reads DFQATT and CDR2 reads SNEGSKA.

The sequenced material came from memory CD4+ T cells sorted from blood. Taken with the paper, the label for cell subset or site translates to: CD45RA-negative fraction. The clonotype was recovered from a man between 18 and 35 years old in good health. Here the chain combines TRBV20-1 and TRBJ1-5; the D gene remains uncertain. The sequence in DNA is TGCAGTGCTAGTTCGGATCAGCCCCAGCATTTT. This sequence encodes CSASSDQPQHF.